Below are 28 T cell receptor beta chains sequenced from a single sample in a study of spatial heterogeneity in lung cancer. Study-wide findings and caveats: One measure, the expanded intratumoral alpha and beta TCR count, tracked tumor mutation counts.

Time point given: sample taken at primary tumor resection. Their antigen targets remain unknown. TCRdb re-called the 5' RACE reads with MiXCR, one entry per CDR3 protein. The table lists 16,000 or so distinct CDR3 sequences, roughly 7% of them singletons. Material: lung tumor tissue, obtained at surgery. These receptor sequences come from a female donor with early-stage non-small cell lung cancer.

This clonotype was observed many times. The library was prepared for alpha chains; this beta chain is a stray read, so its frequency means little. This chain connects TRBV6-6 to TRBJ2-1; D is ambiguous. Looked up from germline, CDR1 is MNHNY and CDR2 is SVGAGI (reference sequence). Trimming took off 4 bases at V and 8 bases at J, with 6 bases between the two ends. CDR3 length: 11 amino acids. CDR3: CASSSRDEQFF. CDR3 in DNA: TGTGCCAGCAGTTCCCGGGATGAGCAGTTCTTC.

Ten or more counts support this clonotype. With the library built for alpha chains, this beta chain is off target and its frequency is not meaningful. This chain joins TRBV2 and TRBJ1-4; TRBD1 matches 9 bases. Germline V lookup: CDR1 SNHLY, CDR2 FYNNEI. V shed 4 bases and J 7 bases; nucleotides not matched to a gene: 7. The CDR3 runs to 15 residues. The CDR3 bases are TGTGCCAGCAGTGTAACAGGGGGCTTGGGTGAAAAACTGTTTTTT. Its translation: CASSVTGGLGEKLFF.

This clonotype rates as medium-sized. In a library made to pick up alpha chains, this beta chain is a stray read with a size that means little. This CDR3 reads CASSLGQGNNSPLHF. As DNA, the CDR3 is TGCGCCAGCAGCTTGGGACAGGGGAATAATTCACCCCTCCACTTT. The chain links TRBV5-1 to TRBJ1-6, with 8 bases fitting TRBD1. The CDR3 spans 15 residues. Germline values: CDR1 SGHRS, CDR2 YFSETQ. The V gene end was trimmed by 0 bases and the J gene end by 5 bases; junction bases not matched to a gene: 1.

In its sample, this clonotype is medium-sized (0.01 to 0.1%). This beta chain turned up in a library designed for alpha chains; as an off-target read, its abundance says little. The chain uses TRBV6-2 or TRBV6-3 and TRBJ1-1, with 9 nucleotides matching TRBD1. The CDR3 covers 17 residues. Trimming cost V 2 bases and J 5 bases; bases outside gene matches: 12. Germline V CDR1 and CDR2: MNHEY, SVGEGT. The chain's CDR3 is CASSYGGQGLSRTEAFF. The CDR3 DNA reads as TGTGCCAGCAGTTACGGGGGACAGGGCTTGTCTAGAACTGAAGCTTTCTTT.

This clonotype was detected only a few times. This beta chain was picked up by a library intended for alpha chains and is off target, so its count carries little meaning. The V gene is TRBV5-6, the J gene TRBJ2-5; no reliable D call. Germline values: CDR1 SGHDT, CDR2 YYEEEE. V was shortened by 1 base and J by 1 base, with 8 bases between the two germline ends. This CDR3 has 14 amino acids. CDR3 in DNA: TGTGCCAGCAGCTTGATTGAAGTCCAAGAGACCCAGTACTTC. Its protein is CASSLIEVQETQYF.

This clonotype is judged medium-sized. This beta chain appears as a stray read in a library generated for alpha chains; its size is not informative. The V and J genes are TRBV7-3 and TRBJ1-5; D is ambiguous. Germline V gene data show CDR1 as SGHTA and CDR2 as FQGTGA. This CDR3 comprises 13 residues. Trimming removed 5 bases at V and 6 bases at J, with 11 bases between. For the CDR3, the DNA is TGTGCCAGCAGCACTACAGTGGGTCAGCCCCAGCATTTT. This codes for CASSTTVGQPQHF. Drawing the rest from reference TRBV7-3 and TRBJ1-5, the complete variable domain is GAGVSQTPSNKVTEKGKYVELRCDPISGHTALYWYRQSLGQGPEFLIYFQGTGAADDSGLPNDRFFAVRPEGSVSTLKIQRTERGDSAVYLCASSTTVGQPQHFGDGTRLSIL.

This clonotype was seen ten or more times. Found in a library prepared for alpha chains, this beta chain is an off-target read, and its abundance has little meaning. J is TRBJ2-3 and V is TRBV28; the D is unclear. Deletions cut 3 bases from V and 3 bases from J, with 13 bases between. Per germline, CDR1 MDHEN and CDR2 SYDVKM. This CDR3 is 15 amino acids long. The CDR3 protein is CASSFIGRQTDTQYF. The DNA for the CDR3 is TGTGCCAGCAGTTTCATCGGCAGGCAAACAGATACGCAGTATTTT.

This clonotype is judged medium-sized. This beta chain appears as a stray read in a library generated for alpha chains; its size is not informative. The V gene is TRBV24-1, the J gene TRBJ2-3, with a tentative D call TRBD2 (5 bases). The CDR3 runs 13 residues. From germline, CDR1 is KGHDR and CDR2 SFDVKD. V was trimmed by 9 bases and J by 2 bases, leaving 11 bases between them. In DNA form, the CDR3 reads TGTGCCACCGGGCAGGAGGTCACAGATACGCAGTATTTT. It is translated as CATGQEVTDTQYF.

This clonotype was seen at least ten times. For a library built for alpha chains, this beta chain is a stray read; little rests on its size. Here the CDR3 DNA reads TGTGCCAGCAGCCAAGATGGGGGTAGGAGACGGGGCACCCAGTACTTC. This translates into CASSQDGGRRRGTQYF. The chain joins TRBV3-1 to TRBJ2-5; D might be TRBD1 or TRBD2, each matching 5 bases. V gave up 0 bases and J gave up 8 bases, with 19 bases separating them. The CDR3 is 16 residues long. CDR1 and CDR2 (germline): LGHDT, YNNKEL (reference sequence).

A word on this clonotype: A read error is possible here, since a much larger clone lies one base away. This is likely a read error, given that the CDR3 carries no conserved phenylalanine or tryptophan at its end. A library made for alpha chains picked up this beta chain off target, so its size means little. The J gene is TRBJ2-3, the V gene TRBV20-1; possible D gene TRBD1, 5 bases. This CDR3 region has 13 residues. The ends were cut back, 6 bases at V and 2 bases at J, with 12 bases in the middle. From germline, CDR1 is DFQATT and CDR2 SNEGSKA (reference sequence). The CDR3 here is CSAPGRATDTQYS. The CDR3 coding sequence is TGCAGTGCCCCCGGCAGGGCCACAGATACGCAGTATTCT.

This clonotype was counted at least ten times. Since the library was made to target alpha chains, this beta chain is a stray read and its abundance is not meaningful. The V call is TRBV6-1, the J call TRBJ1-5; possibly TRBD1 for D (6 bases). Germline V lookup: CDR1 MNHNS, CDR2 SASEGT. This CDR3 is 14 amino acids long. Between the trimmed V and J ends, which lost 3 bases and 1 base, there was a span of 7 bases. The CDR3 DNA reads as TGTGCCAGCAGTGACAGGGGAAGCAATCAGCCCCAGCATTTT. Its protein product is CASSDRGSNQPQHF.

Notes on this clonotype: Because the library targeted alpha chains, this beta chain is an off-target read whose size means little. The chain carries TRBV9 and TRBJ1-1; TRBD1 aligns across 7 bases. CDR1 is SGDLS and CDR2 is YYNGEE in the germline V gene. V shed 3 bases, J shed 6 bases, and the junction held 11 bases outside the gene matches. The CDR3 sequence is 15 residues long. The CDR3: CASSDRQGGGPEAFF. The CDR3 DNA sequence: TGTGCCAGCAGCGACAGACAGGGAGGAGGTCCTGAAGCTTTCTTT.

A note on this clonotype: This beta chain slipped into a library made for alpha chains as a stray read, so its size is not meaningful. The chain uses TRBV6-1 and TRBJ1-2, with D uncertain. The V gene lost 6 bases and the J gene lost 3 bases, with 11 bases spanning the gap. The V gene's germline CDR1 is MNHNS and CDR2 SASEGT. The CDR3 covers 13 residues. The CDR3, as DNA: TGTGCCAGCAGCTCCGTAATTTACTATGGCTACACCTTC. Encoded protein: CASSSVIYYGYTF.

This clonotype was counted ten times or more. Because this beta chain is a stray read in a library intended to capture alpha chains, its abundance should not be given much weight. The genes are TRBV28 and TRBJ2-7; D gene uncertain. The CDR3 has 13 residues. Germline V gene data show CDR1 as MDHEN and CDR2 as SYDVKM. The V end lost 5 bases, the J end lost 4 bases, and 12 bases lay between the germline ends. The CDR3 nucleotides read TGTGCCAGCAGTCCACCCCCCATTTACGAGCAGTACTTC. Its protein is CASSPPPIYEQYF.

Points on this clonotype: Because this beta chain is a stray read in a library intended to capture alpha chains, its abundance should not be given much weight. This rearrangement joins TRBV6-1 to TRBJ2-5; D unresolved. The germline V and J ends were trimmed by 5 bases and 4 bases, with 17 bases remaining between them. Germline values: CDR1 MNHNS, CDR2 SASEGT. The CDR3 loop spans 15 amino acids. CDR3 in amino acids: CASSSPGRGTETQYF. CDR3 nucleotide sequence: TGTGCCAGCAGTTCTCCGGGCCGCGGTACAGAGACCCAGTACTTC.

This clonotype showed up many times. Within a library made for alpha chains, this beta chain is off target, and its count is uninformative. This rearrangement joins TRBV7-2 to TRBJ1-1; no clear D. The V and J ends lost 2 bases and 7 bases respectively, with 11 bases between them. The CDR3 consists of 13 residues. Germline assignment: CDR1 SGHTA and CDR2 FQGNSA. In nucleotides, the CDR3 is TGTGCCAGCAGCTTAAACAGACCCCTTGAAGCTTTCTTT. This codes for CASSLNRPLEAFF.

Only a few counts were recorded for this clonotype. Because the library targeted alpha chains, this beta chain is an off-target read whose size means little. This sequence joins TRBV7-3 and TRBJ2-3, with TRBD2 matching 7 bases. Trimming at V came to 2 bases and at J to 2 bases, leaving 4 bases not matched to a gene. The CDR3 contains 15 residues. CDR1 is SGHTA, CDR2 FQGTGA, per germline. The CDR3 spells CASSLRGEYTDTQYF. CDR3 DNA: TGTGCCAGCAGCTTACGGGGGGAATACACAGATACGCAGTATTTT.

This clonotype was observed at least ten times. This beta chain is an unintended read in a library built for alpha chains; its size means little. The rearrangement uses TRBV5-5 and TRBJ2-1; D is possibly TRBD1 (6 bases). Germline V gene sequence: CDR1 SGHKS, CDR2 YYEKEE (reference sequence). This CDR3 region has 12 residues. V lost 4 bases to trimming and J lost 6 bases, with 8 bases between them. DNA of the CDR3: TGTGCCAGCAGCATACAGGGCAATGAGCAGTTCTTC. It codes for CASSIQGNEQFF.

In its sample, this clonotype is medium-sized. Being off target in a library aimed at alpha chains, this beta chain has a size of little meaning. The chain couples TRBV30 to TRBJ2-1, with a possible D match to TRBD1 (6 bases). Trimming removed 3 bases from V and 0 bases from J, with 12 bases in between. In germline, CDR1 is GTSNPN, CDR2 SVGIG (reference sequence). The CDR3 totals 15 residues. DNA for the CDR3: TGTGCCTGGAGGACAGCAGGGGCCTCCTACAATGAGCAGTTCTTC. This codes for CAWRTAGASYNEQFF.

This clonotype was counted many times. This beta chain turned up in a library designed for alpha chains; as an off-target read, its abundance says little. The rearrangement links TRBV4-2 to TRBJ2-1, with unresolved D. Germline CDR1 and CDR2: LGHNA and YNFKEQ. This CDR3 is 14 amino acids long. Trimming shortened V by 2 bases and J by 9 bases, and 14 bases separated the two germline ends. This CDR3 reads CASSQSFASGEQFF. CDR3 nucleotide sequence: TGTGCCAGCAGCCAATCATTCGCTAGTGGTGAGCAGTTCTTC.

This clonotype has a count of ten or more. For a library built for alpha chains, this beta chain is a stray read; little rests on its size. This sequence joins TRBV3-1 and TRBJ2-4; D may be TRBD2 (6 bases). V was clipped by 0 bases and J by 3 bases, with 18 bases between them. CDR3 size: 18 residues. CDR1 and CDR2 (germline): LGHDT, YNNKEL (reference sequence). In DNA, the CDR3 is TGTGCCAGCAGCCAAGATGGTGGGGGGAGGTCTAACAAAAACATTCAGTACTTC. This encodes CASSQDGGGRSNKNIQYF.

This clonotype was detected many times. Being off target in a library aimed at alpha chains, this beta chain has a size of little meaning. The chain has TRBV11-1 and TRBJ2-5; 10 bases are a match to TRBD2. The CDR3 runs to 16 residues. Trimming cost V 4 bases and J 3 bases; bases outside gene matches: 8. The germline CDR1 and CDR2 sequences are SGHAT and FQDESV (reference sequence). The CDR3 is CASSSQSLAGEETQYF. In nucleotides, the CDR3 is TGTGCCAGCAGCTCCCAGAGTCTAGCGGGGGAAGAGACCCAGTACTTC.

This clonotype appeared many times. This beta chain is an unintended read in a library built for alpha chains; its size means little. J is TRBJ2-5 and V is TRBV5-5, with no clear D. V lost 0 bases to trimming and J lost 3 bases, with 12 bases between them. The CDR3 contains 15 residues. The germline gives CDR1 SGHKS, CDR2 YYEKEE (reference sequence). CDR3 DNA sequence: TGTGCCAGCAGCTTGGGAGTGCATTCGGAAGAGACCCAGTACTTC. It translates to CASSLGVHSEETQYF.

About this clonotype: This may come from a read error, since a much larger clone is one base off. A library prepared for alpha chains yielded this beta chain as an off-target read; its size is of little meaning. The chain uses TRBV3-1 and TRBJ2-7; 11 nucleotides align to TRBD1. Germline CDR1 and CDR2: LGHDT and YNNKEL (reference sequence). This CDR3 comprises 14 residues. V lost 6 bases and J lost 3; bases outside the gene matches: 4. The CDR3 here is CASRGTGGFYEQYF. CDR3 nucleotides: TGTGCCAGCAGAGGGACAGGGGGTTTCTACGAGCAGTACTTC.

About this clonotype itself: Found in a library prepared for alpha chains, this beta chain is an off-target read, and its abundance has little meaning. The rearrangement joins TRBV6-4 to TRBJ2-2; D gene uncertain. V was trimmed by 7 bases and J by 5 bases, leaving 8 bases between them. Germline lookup yields CDR1 MRHNA and CDR2 SNTAGT. This CDR3 has 12 amino acids. CDR3 in amino acids: CASKDLTGELFF. CDR3 sequence (DNA): TGTGCCAGCAAAGACTTAACCGGGGAGCTGTTTTTT.

A note on this clonotype: This beta chain was picked up by a library intended for alpha chains and is off target, so its count carries little meaning. The genes are TRBV10-3 and TRBJ1-3, with D maybe TRBD1 (5 bases). CDR1 is ENHRY, CDR2 SYGVKD, per germline. V was trimmed by 2 bases and J by 0 bases, leaving 8 bases between them. This CDR3 comprises 15 residues. The CDR3 bases are TGTGCCATCAGTGAGGCAGGGAGCTCTGGAAACACCATATATTTT. It specifies CAISEAGSSGNTIYF.

As for this clonotype: This beta chain turned up in a library designed for alpha chains; as an off-target read, its abundance says little. V gene TRBV7-9 combines with J gene TRBJ2-3; D unclear. Between the trimmed V and J ends, which lost 1 base and 1 base, there was a span of 6 bases. Germline V gives CDR1 SEHNR, CDR2 FQNEAQ (reference sequence). This CDR3 region has 14 residues. For the CDR3, the DNA is TGTGCCAGCAGCTTAGTCGACGGCACAGATACGCAGTATTTT. Protein product: CASSLVDGTDTQYF.

This clonotype was counted at least ten times. As an off-target read in a library built for alpha chains, this beta chain has a frequency of little significance. The CDR3 loop reads CASSPTSGGRKTQYF. CDR3 sequence (DNA): TGTGCCAGCAGTCCTACTAGCGGGGGGAGGAAGACCCAGTACTTC. The chain carries TRBV12-3 or TRBV12-4 and TRBJ2-5; TRBD2 matches at 12 bases. The CDR3 sequence is 15 residues long. Losses at the gene ends were 5 bases for V and 6 bases for J; bases not matched to a gene: 7.